This TCR beta chain comes out of a study of CD8+CD57+ T cells in acquired aplastic anemia. Genomic DNA provided the template from which TCR beta VDJ and CDR3 profiles were obtained. One entry per CDR3 protein results from TCRdb running MiXCR on the reads. Found here are around 430,000 distinct CDR3 sequences, less than 35% of them singletons; the top ten hold around 0.82%. Flow cytometry had shown expanded CD8+CD57+ cells in the patients chosen for sequencing. CDR1 and CDR2 from the germline V gene are SNHLY and FYNNEI. V trimming: 6 bases; J trimming: 2 bases; junction bases outside the gene matches: 5. The CDR3 spans 14 residues. This clonotype appeared once.

The rearrangement links TRBV2 to TRBJ2-7, with 9 bases matching TRBD1. The clonotype comes from a human donor with aplastic anemia. Material: sorted CD4+, CD8+, or CD8+CD57+ T cells (not recorded which) from PBMCs. The CDR3 DNA is TGTGCCAGCAGCGGGGACAGGGACACCTACGAGCAGTACTTC. This translates into CASSGDRDTYEQYF. The full variable domain, in which reference TRBV2 and TRBJ2-7 provide the parts outside the CDR3, is EPEVTQTPSHQVTQMGQEVILRCVPISNHLYFYWYRQILGQKVEFLVSFYNNEISEKSEIFDDQFSVERPDGSNFTLKIRSTKLEDSAMYFCASSGDRDTYEQYFGPGTRLTVT.